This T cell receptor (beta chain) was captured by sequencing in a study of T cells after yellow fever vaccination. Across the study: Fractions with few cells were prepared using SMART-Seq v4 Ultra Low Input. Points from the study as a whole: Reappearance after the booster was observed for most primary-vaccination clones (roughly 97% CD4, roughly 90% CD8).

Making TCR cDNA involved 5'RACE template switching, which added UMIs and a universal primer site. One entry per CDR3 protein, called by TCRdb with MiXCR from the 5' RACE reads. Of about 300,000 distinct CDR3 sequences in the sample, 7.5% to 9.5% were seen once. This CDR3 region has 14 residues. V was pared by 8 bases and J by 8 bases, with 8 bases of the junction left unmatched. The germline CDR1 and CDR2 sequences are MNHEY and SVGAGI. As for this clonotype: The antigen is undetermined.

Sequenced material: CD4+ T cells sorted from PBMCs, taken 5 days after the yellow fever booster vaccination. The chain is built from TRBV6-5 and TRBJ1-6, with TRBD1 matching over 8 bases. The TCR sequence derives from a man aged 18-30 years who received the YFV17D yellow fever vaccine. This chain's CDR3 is CASRNRGFHSPLHF. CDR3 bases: TGTGCCAGCCGAAACAGGGGGTTTCATTCACCCCTCCACTTT.